Listed here are 16 T cell receptor beta chains from one sample, sequenced in a study of identical twins. TCRdb fed the 5' RACE reads into MiXCR, producing one record per CDR3 protein. The data show hundreds of thousands of distinct CDR3 sequences, over 8.5% seen once. The same specimen was also included in a second study, on yellow fever vaccine responses in identical twins.

Sequencing was performed on PBMCs. The receptors stem from a woman aged 18-29 years in good health.

Only a few counts were recorded for this clonotype. The chain carries TRBV25-1 and TRBJ2-5; 9 positions match TRBD1. CDR1 and CDR2 (germline): MGHDK, SYGVNS. The CDR3 loop spans 15 amino acids. Losses at the gene ends were 3 bases for V and 7 bases for J; bases not matched to a gene: 9. The CDR3 DNA reads as TGTGCCAGCAGTGACCGGGACAGGGCATTGGGGACCCAGTACTTC. This sequence encodes CASSDRDRALGTQYF.

This clonotype has more than one count but fewer than ten. For the CDR3, the DNA is TGTGCCATCAGTGAGTTGGCCGGGTACGATACGCAGTATTTT. This translates into CAISELAGYDTQYF. The chain is built from TRBV10-3 and TRBJ2-3; D is undetermined. V lost 1 base and J lost 6, with 11 bases in between. This CDR3 is built from 14 residues. The germline V gene encodes CDR1 ENHRY and CDR2 SYGVKD.

V gene TRBV3-1 combines with J gene TRBJ1-4; 11 bases line up with TRBD1. This CDR3 has 17 residues. After removal of 0 bases from V and 6 bases from J, the junction contained 6 bases not matched to a gene. Germline V CDR1 and CDR2: LGHDT, YNNKEL (reference sequence). CDR3 protein: CASSQEPRTGGDEKLFF. The DNA of the CDR3 is TGTGCCAGCAGCCAAGAACCCCGGACAGGGGGCGATGAAAAACTGTTTTTT.

This clonotype showed up just a few times. The J gene is TRBJ2-1, the V gene TRBV20-1; 7 bases are a match to TRBD2. This CDR3 spans 16 amino acids. V shed 1 base, J shed 0 bases, and the junction held 6 bases outside the gene matches. Germline values: CDR1 DFQATT, CDR2 SNEGSKA (reference sequence). The CDR3 DNA reads TGCAGTGCTAGAGTCTTGGGGACTACCTCCTACAATGAGCAGTTCTTC. Protein sequence: CSARVLGTTSYNEQFF.

This clonotype showed up many times. J is TRBJ2-1 and V is TRBV29-1, with no clear D. CDR3 length: 13 amino acids. Germline V CDR1 and CDR2: SQVTM, ANQGSEA. Between the trimmed V and J ends, which lost 4 bases and 3 bases, there was a span of 10 bases. CDR3 sequence (DNA): TGCAGCGTTGGAGACTTACTCTACAATGAGCAGTTCTTC. This translates into CSVGDLLYNEQFF.

The CDR3 loop reads CASALAGVGEQFF. DNA for the CDR3: TGTGCCAGCGCCCTAGCGGGGGTTGGTGAGCAGTTCTTC. This chain uses TRBV2 with TRBJ2-1, with 10 nucleotides matching TRBD2. Trimming at V came to 8 bases and at J to 9 bases, leaving 7 bases not matched to a gene. CDR3 length: 13 amino acids. The V gene's germline CDR1 is SNHLY and CDR2 FYNNEI.

This clonotype occurred once. The V call is TRBV23-1, the J call TRBJ2-7; no clear D gene. TRBV23-1 is assigned to the ORF class and has an uncertain function. The CDR3 runs 13 residues. Trimming removed 5 bases from V and 1 base from J, with 9 bases in between. CDR3 nucleotide sequence: TGCGCCAGCAGTGGTTTCGGATCCTACGAGCAGTACTTC. This encodes CASSGFGSYEQYF.

CDR3: CATSRQTGGDATQYF. CDR3 in DNA: TGTGCCACCAGCAGGCAGACAGGGGGCGATGCGACCCAGTACTTC. This chain uses TRBV15 with TRBJ2-5, with 10 bases aligning to TRBD1. Germline CDR1 and CDR2: LNHNV and YYDKDF (reference sequence). The CDR3 covers 15 residues. The V gene end was trimmed by 3 bases and the J gene end by 7 bases; junction bases not matched to a gene: 8.

This clonotype was seen a handful of times. The chain uses TRBV14 and TRBJ2-3; 7 positions agree with TRBD2. J was trimmed by 6 bases and V by 4 bases; bases with no gene match: 13. The CDR3 spans 16 residues. Germline V lookup: CDR1 SGHDN, CDR2 FVKESK. The DNA of the CDR3 is TGTGCCAGCAGCCCCTCGAGACTAGCCGGCGGGGATACGCAGTATTTT. It yields the protein CASSPSRLAGGDTQYF.

J is TRBJ2-1 and V is TRBV30, with D hard to call. Germline V gene lookup returns CDR1 GTSNPN and CDR2 SVGIG (reference sequence). Trimming pared 7 bases from V and 5 bases from J, leaving 15 bases between. The CDR3 spans 13 residues. The CDR3 bases are TGTGCCTTCCGGAAAAGCGTCGACAATGAGCAGTTCTTC. This translates into CAFRKSVDNEQFF.

This clonotype was seen more than once but under ten times. The rearrangement links TRBV29-1 to TRBJ2-5; TRBD2 is a possible D gene (6 bases). This CDR3 has 12 amino acids. Trimming took 4 bases from V and 5 from J, leaving 11 bases between them. Germline values: CDR1 SQVTM, CDR2 ANQGSEA. The CDR3 bases are TGCAGCGTTGGCGAGGGACTTGAGACCCAGTACTTC. This encodes CSVGEGLETQYF.

Only a few counts were recorded for this clonotype. V is TRBV2 and J is TRBJ1-1; D gene uncertain. CDR3 length: 13 amino acids. Trimming removed 6 bases from V and 3 bases from J, with 11 bases in between. Germline V gene sequence: CDR1 SNHLY, CDR2 FYNNEI. CDR3 protein: CASRDPLDTEAFF. CDR3 in DNA: TGTGCCAGCAGGGACCCTCTTGACACTGAAGCTTTCTTT.

The table lists this clonotype with many counts. V gene TRBV6-2 or TRBV6-3 combines with J gene TRBJ2-2; TRBD2 aligns across 9 bases. J was trimmed by 1 base and V by 0 bases; bases with no gene match: 3. Germline values: CDR1 MNHEY, CDR2 SVGEGT. The CDR3 contains 17 residues. This CDR3 is CASSYSTSGVNTGELFF. CDR3 DNA sequence: TGTGCCAGCAGTTACTCGACTAGCGGAGTGAACACCGGGGAGCTGTTTTTT.

At least ten counts were recorded for this clonotype. V gene TRBV5-1 combines with J gene TRBJ2-6, with D unclear. The CDR3 spans 15 residues. The germline CDR1 and CDR2 sequences are SGHRS and YFSETQ. The germline V and J ends were trimmed by 7 bases and 0 bases, with 11 bases remaining between them. Here the CDR3 reads CASSAILSGANVLTF. In DNA, the CDR3 is TGCGCCAGCTCGGCTATCCTCTCTGGGGCCAACGTCCTGACTTTC. The full variable domain, rest sourced from reference TRBV5-1 and TRBJ2-6, is KAGVTQTPRYLIKTRGQQVTLSCSPISGHRSVSWYQQTPGQGLQFLFEYFSETQRNKGNFPGRFSGRQFSNSRSEMNVSTLELGDSALYLCASSAILSGANVLTFGAGSRLTVL.

The genes are TRBV30 and TRBJ2-1; perhaps TRBD2 as D (6 bases). From germline, CDR1 is GTSNPN and CDR2 SVGIG (reference sequence). The CDR3 covers 14 residues. V was pared by 3 bases and J by 3 bases, with 12 bases between. CDR3 DNA: TGTGCCTGGAGGGGGAGGCCCGGCTACAATGAGCAGTTCTTC. Translated: CAWRGRPGYNEQFF. The complete variable domain, with remaining parts taken from reference TRBV30 and TRBJ2-1, reads SQTIHQWPATLVQPVGSPLSLECTVEGTSNPNLYWYRQAAGRGLQLLFYSVGIGQISSEVPQNLSASRPQDRQFILSSKKLLLSDSGFYLCAWRGRPGYNEQFFGPGTRLTVL.

This clonotype showed up just a few times. The rearrangement links TRBV24-1 to TRBJ2-5; 8 nucleotides line up with TRBD1. The V gene end was trimmed by 3 bases and the J gene end by 1 base; junction bases not matched to a gene: 6. CDR3 length: 16 residues. Germline V CDR1 and CDR2: KGHDR, SFDVKD. CDR3 residues: CATSDPQGATQETQYF. CDR3 nucleotides: TGTGCCACCAGTGATCCCCAGGGGGCTACCCAAGAGACCCAGTACTTC.